Listed here is a single TCR beta chain. The target antigen is unknown. The data derive from a study of T cell responses to AZD1222 COVID-19 vaccine. Study context: Investigators merged groups given second doses at roughly 4 or roughly 12 weeks. Overall study results and limits: Along spike, vaccine-associated CD4 TCRs were found throughout, with dominance at 160-218 and 743-854.

Method: immunoSEQ multiplex PCR; TCRdb's copy keeps in-frame clones and lacks some. The sample has over 85,000 clones, 87% seen once. The CDR3 covers 15 residues. Unmatched junction bases numbered 4, after V lost 3 bases and J lost 0 bases. Germline V gene data show CDR1 as SNHLY and CDR2 as FYNNEI. The chain recombines TRBV2 with TRBJ2-7; 8 nucleotides line up with TRBD1. The sample was peripheral blood, taken on day 0 of AZD1222 vaccination. This sequence was found in an adult in good health. For the CDR3, the DNA is TGTGCCAGCAGTGATTGGGACAGGAGCTCCTACGAGCAGTACTTC. Its translation: CASSDWDRSSYEQYF.